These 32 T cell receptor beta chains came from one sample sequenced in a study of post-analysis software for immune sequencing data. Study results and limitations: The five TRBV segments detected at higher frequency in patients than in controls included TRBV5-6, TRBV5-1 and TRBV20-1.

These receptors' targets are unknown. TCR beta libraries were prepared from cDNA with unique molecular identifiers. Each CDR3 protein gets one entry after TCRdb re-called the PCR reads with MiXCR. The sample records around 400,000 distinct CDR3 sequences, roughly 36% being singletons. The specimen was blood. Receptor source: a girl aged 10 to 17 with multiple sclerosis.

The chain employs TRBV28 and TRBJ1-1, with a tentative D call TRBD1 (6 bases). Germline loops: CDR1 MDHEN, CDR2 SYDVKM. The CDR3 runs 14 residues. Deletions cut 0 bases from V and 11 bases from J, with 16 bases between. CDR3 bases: TGTGCCAGCAGTTTATGGGACAGAGGAGAAAGTGCTTTCTTT. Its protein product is CASSLWDRGESAFF.

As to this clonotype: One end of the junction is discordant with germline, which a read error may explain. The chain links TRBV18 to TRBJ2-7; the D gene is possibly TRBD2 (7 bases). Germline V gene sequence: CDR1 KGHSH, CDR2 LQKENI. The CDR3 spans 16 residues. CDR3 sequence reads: CAGSPLGRGASYEQYF. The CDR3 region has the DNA TGTGCCGGCTCACCACTGGGTCGGGGGGCAAGTTACGAGCAGTACTTC.

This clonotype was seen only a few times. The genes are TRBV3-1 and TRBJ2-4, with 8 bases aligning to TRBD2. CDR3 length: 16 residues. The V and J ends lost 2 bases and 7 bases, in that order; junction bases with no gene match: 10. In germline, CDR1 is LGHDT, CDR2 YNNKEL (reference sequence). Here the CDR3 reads CASSQPPGGVGNIQYF. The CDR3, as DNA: TGTGCCAGCAGCCAACCTCCCGGGGGGGTGGGGAACATTCAGTACTTC. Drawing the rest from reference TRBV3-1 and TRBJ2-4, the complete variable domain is DTAVSQTPKYLVTQMGNDKSIKCEQNLGHDTMYWYKQDSKKFLKIMFSYNNKELIINETVPNRFSPKSPDKAHLNLHINSLELGDSAVYFCASSQPPGGVGNIQYFGAGTRLSVL.

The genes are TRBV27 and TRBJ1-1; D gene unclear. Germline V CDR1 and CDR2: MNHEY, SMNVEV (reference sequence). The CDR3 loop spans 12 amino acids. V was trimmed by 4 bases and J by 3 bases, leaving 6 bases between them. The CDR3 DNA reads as TGTGCCAGCAGTTCCCCGTACACTGAAGCTTTCTTT. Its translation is CASSSPYTEAFF.

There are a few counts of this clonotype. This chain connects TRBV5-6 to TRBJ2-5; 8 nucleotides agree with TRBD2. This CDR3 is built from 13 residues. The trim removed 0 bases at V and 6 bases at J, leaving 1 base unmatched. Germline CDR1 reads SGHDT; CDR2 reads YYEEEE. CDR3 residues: CASSLGLAKTQYF. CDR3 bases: TGTGCCAGCAGCTTGGGACTAGCGAAGACCCAGTACTTC.

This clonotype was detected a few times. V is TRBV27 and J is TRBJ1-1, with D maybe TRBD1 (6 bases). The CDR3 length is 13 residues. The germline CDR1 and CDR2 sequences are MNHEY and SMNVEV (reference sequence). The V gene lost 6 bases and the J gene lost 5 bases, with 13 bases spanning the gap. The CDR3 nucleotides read TGTGCCAGCAGCCCAGGGGTGGTGACTGAAGCTTTCTTT. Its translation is CASSPGVVTEAFF.

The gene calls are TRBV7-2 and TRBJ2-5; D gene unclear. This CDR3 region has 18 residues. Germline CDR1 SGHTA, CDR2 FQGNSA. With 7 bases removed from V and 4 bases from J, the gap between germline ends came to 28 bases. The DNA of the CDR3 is TGTGCCAGCACCATAAGGGTATATGGCAGACTGAACCCAGAGACCCAGTACTTC. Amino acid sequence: CASTIRVYGRLNPETQYF. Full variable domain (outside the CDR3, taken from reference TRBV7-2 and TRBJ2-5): GAGVSQSPSNKVTEKGKDVELRCDPISGHTALYWYRQSLGQGLEFLIYFQGNSAPDKSGLPSDRFSAERTGGSVSTLTIQRTQQEDSAVYLCASTIRVYGRLNPETQYFGPGTRLLVL.

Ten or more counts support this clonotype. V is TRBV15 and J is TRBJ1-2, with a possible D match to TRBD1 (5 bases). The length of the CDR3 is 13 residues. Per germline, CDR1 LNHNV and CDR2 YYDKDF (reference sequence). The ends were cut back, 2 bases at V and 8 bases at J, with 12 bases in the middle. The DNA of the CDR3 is TGTGCCACCAGCAGACAGGGCCCCTGGGGCTACACCTTC. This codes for CATSRQGPWGYTF.

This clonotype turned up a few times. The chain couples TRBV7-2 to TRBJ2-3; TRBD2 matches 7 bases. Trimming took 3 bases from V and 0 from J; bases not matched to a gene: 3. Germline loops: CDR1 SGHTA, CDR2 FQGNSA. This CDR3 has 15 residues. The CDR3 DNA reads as TGTGCCAGCAGCTTCCAGCGGGGTAGCACAGATACGCAGTATTTT. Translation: CASSFQRGSTDTQYF.

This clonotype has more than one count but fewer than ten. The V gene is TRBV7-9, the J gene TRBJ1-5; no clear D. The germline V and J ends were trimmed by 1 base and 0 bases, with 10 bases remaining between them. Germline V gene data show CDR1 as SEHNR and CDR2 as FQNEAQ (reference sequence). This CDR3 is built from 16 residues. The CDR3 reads CASSLGAAVSNQPQHF. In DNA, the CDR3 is TGTGCCAGCAGCTTAGGCGCCGCCGTTAGCAATCAGCCCCAGCATTTT.

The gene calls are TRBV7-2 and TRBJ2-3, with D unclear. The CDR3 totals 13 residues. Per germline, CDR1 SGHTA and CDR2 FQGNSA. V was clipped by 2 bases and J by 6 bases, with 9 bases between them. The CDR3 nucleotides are TGTGCCAGCAGCTTACAGACCCCCGATACGCAGTATTTT. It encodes CASSLQTPDTQYF.

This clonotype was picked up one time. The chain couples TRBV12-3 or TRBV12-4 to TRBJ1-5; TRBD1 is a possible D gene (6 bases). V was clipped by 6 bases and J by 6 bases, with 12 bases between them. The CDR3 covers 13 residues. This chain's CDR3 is CASSAGAPQPQHF. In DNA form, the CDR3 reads TGTGCCAGCAGCGCAGGGGCTCCTCAGCCCCAGCATTTT.

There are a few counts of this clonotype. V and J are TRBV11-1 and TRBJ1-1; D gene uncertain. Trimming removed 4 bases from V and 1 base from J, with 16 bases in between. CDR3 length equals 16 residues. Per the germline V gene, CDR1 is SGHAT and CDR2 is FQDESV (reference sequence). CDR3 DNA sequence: TGTGCCAGCAGCTCCCCGGGAGGGATTCCGAACACTGAAGCTTTCTTT. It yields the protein CASSSPGGIPNTEAFF.

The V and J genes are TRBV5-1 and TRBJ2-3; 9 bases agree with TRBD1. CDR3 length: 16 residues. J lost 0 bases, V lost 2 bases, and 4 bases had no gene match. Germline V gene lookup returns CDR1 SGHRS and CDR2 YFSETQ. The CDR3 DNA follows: TGCGCCAGCAGCTTTGGGACAGGGAGGAGCACAGATACGCAGTATTTT. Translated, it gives CASSFGTGRSTDTQYF.

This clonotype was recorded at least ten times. In nucleotides, the CDR3 is TGTGCCAGCAGCTTGGATCCTAGCGGATACTACGAGCAGTACTTC. Protein: CASSLDPSGYYEQYF. The chain recombines TRBV5-5 with TRBJ2-7; 7 bases line up with TRBD2. The CDR3 consists of 15 residues. Trimming removed 0 bases from V and 3 bases from J; junction bases left unmatched: 6. Germline values: CDR1 SGHKS, CDR2 YYEKEE (reference sequence).

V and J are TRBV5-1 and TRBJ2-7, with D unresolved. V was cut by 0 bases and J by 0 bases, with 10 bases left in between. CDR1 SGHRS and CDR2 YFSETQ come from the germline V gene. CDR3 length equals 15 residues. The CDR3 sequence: CASSLVPDDSYEQYF. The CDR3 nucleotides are TGCGCCAGCAGCTTGGTACCTGACGACTCCTACGAGCAGTACTTC.

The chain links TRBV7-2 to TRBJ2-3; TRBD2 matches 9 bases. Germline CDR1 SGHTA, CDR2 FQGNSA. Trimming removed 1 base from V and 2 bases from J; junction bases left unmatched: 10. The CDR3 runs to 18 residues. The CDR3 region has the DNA TGTGCCAGCAGCTTAGAATGGCGGGGGGGCCCTGTCACAGATACGCAGTATTTT. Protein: CASSLEWRGGPVTDTQYF.

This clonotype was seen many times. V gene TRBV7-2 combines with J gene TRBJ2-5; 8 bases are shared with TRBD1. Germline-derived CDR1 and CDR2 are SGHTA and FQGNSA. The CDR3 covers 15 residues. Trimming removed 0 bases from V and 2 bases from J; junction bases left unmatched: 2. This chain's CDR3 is CASSLARTGQETQYF. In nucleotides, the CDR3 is TGTGCCAGCAGCTTAGCGAGGACAGGGCAAGAGACCCAGTACTTC. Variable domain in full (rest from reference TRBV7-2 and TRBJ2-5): GAGVSQSPSNKVTEKGKDVELRCDPISGHTALYWYRQSLGQGLEFLIYFQGNSAPDKSGLPSDRFSAERTGGSVSTLTIQRTQQEDSAVYLCASSLARTGQETQYFGPGTRLLVL.

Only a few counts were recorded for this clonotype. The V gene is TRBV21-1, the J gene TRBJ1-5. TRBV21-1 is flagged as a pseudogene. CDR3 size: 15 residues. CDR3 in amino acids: CASSKGQHSNQPQHF. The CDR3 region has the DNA TGTGCCAGCAGCAAGGGCCAACATAGCAATCAGCCCCAGCATTTT.

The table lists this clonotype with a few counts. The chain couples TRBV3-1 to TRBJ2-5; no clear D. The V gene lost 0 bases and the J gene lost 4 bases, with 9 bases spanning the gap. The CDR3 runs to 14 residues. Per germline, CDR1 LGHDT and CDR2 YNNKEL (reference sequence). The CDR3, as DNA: TGTGCCAGCAGCCAAGATTGGGCCCGAGAGACCCAGTACTTC. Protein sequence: CASSQDWARETQYF.

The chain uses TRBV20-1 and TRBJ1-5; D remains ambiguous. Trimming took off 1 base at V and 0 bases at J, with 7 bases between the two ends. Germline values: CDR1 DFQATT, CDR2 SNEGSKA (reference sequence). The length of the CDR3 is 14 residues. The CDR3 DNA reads TGCAGTGCTAGAGGCGGACGTAGCAATCAGCCCCAGCATTTT. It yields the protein CSARGGRSNQPQHF.

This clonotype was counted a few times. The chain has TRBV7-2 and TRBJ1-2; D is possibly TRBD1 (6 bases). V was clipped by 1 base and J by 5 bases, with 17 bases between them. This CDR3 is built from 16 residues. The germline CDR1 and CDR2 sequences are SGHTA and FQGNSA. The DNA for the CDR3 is TGTGCCAGCAGCTTAGACAGGGCTACAATCCAATATGGCTACACCTTC. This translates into CASSLDRATIQYGYTF.

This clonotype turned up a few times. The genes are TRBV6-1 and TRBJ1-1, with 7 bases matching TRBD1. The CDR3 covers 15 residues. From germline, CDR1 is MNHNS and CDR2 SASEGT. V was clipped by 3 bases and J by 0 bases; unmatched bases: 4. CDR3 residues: CASSDGQALNTEAFF. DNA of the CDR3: TGTGCCAGCAGTGACGGACAGGCGCTGAACACTGAAGCTTTCTTT.

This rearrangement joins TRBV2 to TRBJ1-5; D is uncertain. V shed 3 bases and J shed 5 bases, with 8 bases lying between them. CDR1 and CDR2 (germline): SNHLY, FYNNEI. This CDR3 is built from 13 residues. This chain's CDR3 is CASSDELHQPQHF. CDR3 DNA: TGTGCCAGCAGTGACGAGCTACATCAGCCCCAGCATTTT. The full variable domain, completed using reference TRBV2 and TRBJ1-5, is EPEVTQTPSHQVTQMGQEVILRCVPISNHLYFYWYRQILGQKVEFLVSFYNNEISEKSEIFDDQFSVERPDGSNFTLKIRSTKLEDSAMYFCASSDELHQPQHFGDGTRLSIL.

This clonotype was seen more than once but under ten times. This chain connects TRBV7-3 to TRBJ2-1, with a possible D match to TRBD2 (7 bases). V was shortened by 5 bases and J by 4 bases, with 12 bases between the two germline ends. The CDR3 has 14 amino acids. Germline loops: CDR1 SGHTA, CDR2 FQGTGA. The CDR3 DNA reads TGTGCCAGCAGCCGAGGGGGGGATTACAATGAGCAGTTCTTC. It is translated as CASSRGGDYNEQFF.

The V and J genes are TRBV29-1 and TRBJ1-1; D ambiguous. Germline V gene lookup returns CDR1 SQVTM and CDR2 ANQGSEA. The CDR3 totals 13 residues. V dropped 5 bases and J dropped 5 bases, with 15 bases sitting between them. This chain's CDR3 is CSVSGFKVTEAFF. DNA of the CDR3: TGCAGCGTTTCGGGGTTTAAAGTGACTGAAGCTTTCTTT.

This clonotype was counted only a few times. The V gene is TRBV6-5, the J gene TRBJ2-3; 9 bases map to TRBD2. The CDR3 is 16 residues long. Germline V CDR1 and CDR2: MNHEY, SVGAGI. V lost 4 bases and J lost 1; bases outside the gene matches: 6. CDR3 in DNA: TGTGCCAGCAGTTTACTAGCGGGTCAAGGCACAGATACGCAGTATTTT. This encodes CASSLLAGQGTDTQYF.

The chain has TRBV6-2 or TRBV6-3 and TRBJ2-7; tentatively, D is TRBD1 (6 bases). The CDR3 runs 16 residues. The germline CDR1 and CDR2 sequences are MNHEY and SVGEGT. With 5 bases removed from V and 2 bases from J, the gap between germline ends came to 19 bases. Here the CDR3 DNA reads TGTGCCAGCAGTCCCAACCCCGGGACACGGACCTACGAGCAGTACTTC. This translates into CASSPNPGTRTYEQYF.

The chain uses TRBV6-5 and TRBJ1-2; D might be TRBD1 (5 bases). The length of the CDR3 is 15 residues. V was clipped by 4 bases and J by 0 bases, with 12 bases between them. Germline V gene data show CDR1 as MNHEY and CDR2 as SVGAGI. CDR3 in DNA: TGTGCCAGCAGTTGGGGACGACAGACTAACTATGGCTACACCTTC. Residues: CASSWGRQTNYGYTF.

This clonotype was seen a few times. The CDR3 bases are TGTGCCAGCAGCCAAGATTATGCCTCTCAAGAGACCCAGTACTTC. Amino acid sequence: CASSQDYASQETQYF. The V and J genes are TRBV3-1 and TRBJ2-5; D is unresolved. V was shortened by 0 bases and J by 2 bases, with 10 bases between the two germline ends. Germline CDR1 is LGHDT and CDR2 is YNNKEL (reference sequence). CDR3 length equals 15 residues.

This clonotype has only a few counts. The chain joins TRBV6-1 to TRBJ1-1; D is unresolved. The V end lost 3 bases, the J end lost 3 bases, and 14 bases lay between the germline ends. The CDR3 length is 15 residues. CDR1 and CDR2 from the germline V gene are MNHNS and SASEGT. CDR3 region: CASSDPRAPYTEAFF. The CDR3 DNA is TGTGCCAGCAGTGACCCAAGGGCGCCCTACACTGAAGCTTTCTTT.

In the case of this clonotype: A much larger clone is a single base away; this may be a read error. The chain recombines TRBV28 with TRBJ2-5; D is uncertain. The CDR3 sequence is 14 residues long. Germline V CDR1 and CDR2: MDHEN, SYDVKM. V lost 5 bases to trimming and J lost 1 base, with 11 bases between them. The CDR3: CASSPSRVQETQYF. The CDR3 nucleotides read TGTGCCAGCAGTCCCTCCCGGGTCCAAGAGACCCAGTACTTC.